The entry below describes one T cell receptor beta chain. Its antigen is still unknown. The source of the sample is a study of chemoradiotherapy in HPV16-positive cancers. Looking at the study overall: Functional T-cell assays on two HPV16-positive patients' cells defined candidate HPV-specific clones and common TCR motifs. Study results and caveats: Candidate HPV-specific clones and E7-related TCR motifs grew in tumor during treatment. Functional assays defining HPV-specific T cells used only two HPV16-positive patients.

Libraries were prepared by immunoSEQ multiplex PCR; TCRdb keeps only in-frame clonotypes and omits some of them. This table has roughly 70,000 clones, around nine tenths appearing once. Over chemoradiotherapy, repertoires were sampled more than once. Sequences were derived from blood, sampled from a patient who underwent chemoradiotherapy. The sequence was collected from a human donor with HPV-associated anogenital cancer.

The DNA of the CDR3 is TGCGCCAGCAGCTTGGCCGGAGACAGGGGTAATGGCTACACCTTC. Protein sequence: CASSLAGDRGNGYTF. V usage is TRBV5-1 and J usage is TRBJ1-2, with 8 bases identical to TRBD1. The V gene end was trimmed by 0 bases and the J gene end by 6 bases; junction bases not matched to a gene: 7. CDR3 length: 15 residues. Germline CDR1 is SGHRS and CDR2 is YFSETQ.